The 10 T cell receptor beta chains reported below all come from one sample, sequenced in a study of T cell responses to AZD1222 COVID-19 vaccine. The data were produced by immunoSEQ multiplex PCR, yet TCRdb's version contains in-frame clones alone and is incomplete. Of about 100,000 clones in the sample, roughly nine tenths were seen once. The sequencing here drew on peripheral blood, taken on day 0 of AZD1222 vaccination. All receptors derive from an adult in good health.

This clone came up once. The chain links TRBV19 to TRBJ1-4, with 7 bases aligning to TRBD1. The CDR3 loop spans 17 amino acids. Germline-derived CDR1 and CDR2 are LNHDA and SQIVND (reference sequence). V was clipped by 6 bases and J by 7 bases; unmatched bases: 17. DNA for the CDR3: TGTGCCAGTAGAACAATAGGCGGACAGGCTCGGGGTGAAAAACTGTTTTTT. Amino acids: CASRTIGGQARGEKLFF.

The chain combines TRBV19 with TRBJ1-2; unclear D gene. Germline values: CDR1 LNHDA, CDR2 SQIVND (reference sequence). The CDR3 spans 13 residues. Trimming stripped 5 bases from V and 2 bases from J, with 9 bases between. CDR3 sequence: CASSPGENYGYTF. In nucleotides, the CDR3 is TGTGCCAGTAGTCCCGGGGAAAACTATGGCTACACCTTC.

The chain combines TRBV6-5 with TRBJ1-4; no firm D call. The germline V gene encodes CDR1 MNHEY and CDR2 SVGAGI. V lost 5 bases and J lost 8, with 6 bases in between. This CDR3 comprises 11 residues. CDR3 coding DNA: TGTGCCAGCAGTCCCGGAGAAAAACTGTTTTTT. Its translation: CASSPGEKLFF.

The chain has TRBV3-1 (or the pseudogene TRBV3-2) and TRBJ1-3; D is undetermined. V lost 1 base to trimming and J lost 0 bases, with 7 bases between them. Germline lookup yields CDR1 LGHDT and CDR2 YNNKEL (reference sequence). CDR3 length: 15 residues. The CDR3 coding sequence is TGTGCCAGCAGCCAAGGCATGGGCTCTGGAAACACCATATATTTT. Translating gives CASSQGMGSGNTIYF.

This chain links TRBV28 with TRBJ1-4; TRBD1 matches 10 bases. This CDR3 has 15 amino acids. V lost 5 bases, J lost 8 bases, and 8 bases stayed unmatched. The germline CDR1 and CDR2 sequences are MDHEN and SYDVKM. The CDR3 loop reads CASSPTGGKREKLFF. The DNA of the CDR3 is TGTGCCAGCAGTCCGACAGGGGGCAAACGGGAAAAACTGTTTTTT.

V and J are TRBV11-2 and TRBJ1-2; 9 bases match TRBD1. The V gene's germline CDR1 is SGHAT and CDR2 FQNNGV. After removal of 1 base from V and 8 bases from J, the junction contained 5 bases not matched to a gene. This CDR3 spans 14 amino acids. CDR3 nucleotides: TGTGCCAGCAGCTTAGGTGGGACAGGGAGCGGCTACACCTTC. Translated: CASSLGGTGSGYTF.

This clone appeared once. V and J are TRBV11-2 and TRBJ1-1, with D perhaps TRBD1 (6 bases). V was clipped by 1 base and J by 6 bases, with 15 bases between them. The CDR3 length is 15 residues. Germline CDR1 SGHAT, CDR2 FQNNGV. The CDR3 loop reads CASSLVGRGKAEAFF. In DNA form, the CDR3 reads TGTGCCAGCAGCTTAGTGGGCAGGGGCAAGGCTGAAGCTTTCTTT.

This clone was counted a single time. This chain joins TRBV7-9 and TRBJ2-5, with 11 nucleotides matching TRBD2. After removal of 4 bases from V and 4 bases from J, the junction contained 5 bases not matched to a gene. Germline CDR1 reads SEHNR; CDR2 reads FQNEAQ (reference sequence). CDR3 length: 15 residues. The CDR3 bases are TGTGCCAGCAGCTCCGGACTAGCGGGTAGAGAGACCCAGTACTTC. Encoded protein: CASSSGLAGRETQYF.

The rearrangement links TRBV15 to TRBJ1-4; 9 bases match TRBD1. Germline V gives CDR1 LNHNV, CDR2 YYDKDF (reference sequence). The CDR3 spans 14 residues. After removal of 4 bases from V and 8 bases from J, the junction contained 5 bases not matched to a gene. CDR3 nucleotides: TGTGCCACCAGCACCCAACAGGGGGCCGAAAAACTGTTTTTT. Residues: CATSTQQGAEKLFF.

The chain carries TRBV14 and TRBJ2-1, with 7 nucleotides matching TRBD2. The germline CDR1 and CDR2 sequences are SGHDN and FVKESK. The CDR3 runs 16 residues. The ends lost 4 bases at V and 4 bases at J; junction bases unmatched: 10. The CDR3 DNA reads TGTGCCAGCAGCCTTATGGGGCGGGGGTTATACAATGAGCAGTTCTTC. This gives the protein CASSLMGRGLYNEQFF.